This is a list of T cell receptor beta chains from one sample in a study of vaccination and CD4 T cells after COVID-19. One entry per CDR3 protein results from TCRdb running MiXCR on the PCR reads. Among 15,000 to 17,000 distinct CDR3 sequences listed, less than 55% were seen once. No antigen is known for these receptors. The sequencing input was CD4+ T cells from blood, cultured in vitro. These receptors all come from a human donor who had recovered from COVID-19. Each CDR3 is given with its conserved first and last residue. D genes are given only for firm matches. Rows give clone size only sometimes, using once, few, many, or a class for an expanded clone.

CDR3	DNA	length	V	D	size	J
CASSSTGGAYNEQFF	TGTGCCAGCAGTTCTACAGGGGGCGCCTACAATGAGCAGTTCTTC	15	TRBV6-5	TRBD1	NA	TRBJ2-1
CSARGGLAGGHNEQFF	TGCAGTGCTAGAGGTGGACTAGCGGGGGGTCACAATGAGCAGTTCTTC	16	TRBV20-1	TRBD2	medium-sized	TRBJ2-1
CASRDSSTGELFF	TGTGCCAGCCGGGACAGTTCAACCGGGGAGCTGTTTTTT	13	TRBV18	TRBD1	NA	TRBJ2-2
CSAEGENSPLHF	TGCAGTGCTGAGGGCGAGAATTCACCCCTCCACTTT	12	TRBV20-1	NA	NA	TRBJ1-6
CASSLGRGGIETQYF	TGTGCCAGCAGCTTGGGGCGAGGGGGAATAGAGACCCAGTACTTC	15	TRBV5-8	NA	NA	TRBJ2-5
CASTTGVREKLFF	TGTGCCAGCACCACAGGGGTGCGTGAAAAACTGTTTTTT	13	TRBV12-3/TRBV12-4	TRBD1	once	TRBJ1-4
CASSDSGRWETQYF	TGTGCCAGCAGCGATAGCGGGAGGTGGGAGACCCAGTACTTC	14	TRBV5-5	TRBD2	NA	TRBJ2-5
CASSLADSAVAQYF	TGTGCCAGCAGCTTAGCGGACAGTGCGGTGGCCCAGTACTTC	14	TRBV7-8	NA	NA	TRBJ2-5
CASTPGGRAGDQPQHF	TGTGCCAGCACCCCTGGAGGGCGAGCGGGGGATCAGCCCCAGCATTTT	16	TRBV28	NA	few	TRBJ1-5
CASSRRGNTDTQYF	TGTGCCAGCAGTCGCAGGGGGAACACAGATACGCAGTATTTT	14	TRBV6-1	TRBD1	few	TRBJ2-3
CATRTAANTGELFF	TGTGCCACCAGGACGGCGGCGAACACCGGGGAGCTGTTTTTT	14	TRBV7-3	NA	NA	TRBJ2-2